This T cell receptor beta chain was identified during a study of read filtering for tumor transcriptome and immune sequencing. Study-level background: Revised staging placed roughly 8 patients in R-ISS I, around 15 in II, six or seven in III. Broader study findings: Compared with RNA-seq, IR-seq gave much higher clonotype depth and reliability.

Molecular barcoded adaptors covering alpha/delta and beta/gamma chains were used on 400 ng RNA. TCRdb redid the calling of the reads with MiXCR, one entry per CDR3 protein. The data show roughly 90,000 distinct CDR3 sequences, about 22% seen once. This clonotype was counted many times. Antigen specificity is unknown. Germline CDR1 reads SNHLY; CDR2 reads FYNNEI. This CDR3 region has 17 residues. V lost 6 bases, J lost 1 base, and 9 bases stayed unmatched. Sample: a population of CD138-negative cells sorted from bone marrow. This receptor was identified in a donor over 35 with multiple myeloma. This sequence joins TRBV2 and TRBJ1-4; 9 bases match TRBD1. The CDR3 nucleotides are TGTGCCAGCAGCTCCGGGACAGGGTTTATAACTAATGAAAAACTGTTTTTT. This translates into CASSSGTGFITNEKLFF.